This record covers a single T cell receptor beta chain. Its antigen target is currently unknown. No clone much larger than this one lies a single base away; base qualities are absent. In total, 500 to 700 healthy bone marrow donors made up the cohort. Cohort members were all nominally healthy when sampled, although unrecorded immune exposures were likely present. CMV serostatus was positive for almost 300 and negative for about half of the roughly 670 cohort members, and was not recorded for this donor. Every donor gave a peripheral blood sample, and the peripheral blood mononuclear cells from that sample were used for TCR beta sequencing. The Qiagen DNeasy Blood Extraction Kit was used to extract genomic DNA from the blood cell samples. This sample stems from a study of cytomegalovirus exposure and HLA in healthy donors (dated by TCRdb to the late 2010s). With regard to the full study: An earlier analysis of fewer than 750 of the donors reported 250 to 300 Gb of sequence data and around 110 million unique TCR beta sequences obtained from about 179 million T cells. An early release that covered several hundred HLA-typed donors contained 300 to 350 gigabases of sequencing data and 75 million to 100 million unique TCR sequences. Among the roughly 390 genotyped donors, under 90% belonged to the genetic ancestry cluster associated with self-reported Caucasian donors. The aim of the study was to test whether cataloging public T cell receptors could identify signatures of past pathogen exposure. The T cell repertoires of roughly 660 subjects were profiled by immunosequencing and related to cytomegalovirus serostatus. A separate validation cohort of more than 100 different subjects was used in addition to the approximately 670-subject first cohort. High-throughput TCR immunosequencing, statistical association of individual TCRs with disease status, and machine learning were combined to predict cytomegalovirus infection status. To study patterns of TCR occurrence, a later analysis re-analyzed previously published TCR beta repertoires from 666 donors and added high-resolution HLA genotyping. In the later analysis, no new phenotypic data were used to find candidate immune exposures; instead, reliance was placed on TCR beta sequences and their occurrence across donors. An earlier analysis of more than 450 of the donors used high-throughput TCR beta sequencing to judge whether each TCR beta V gene segment behaved as functional or pseudogenic. Donor age, sex, ethnicity and CMV serostatus were compiled alongside the repertoire data. A later genetic analysis took genome-wide SNP genotypes for about 55% of the 666 donors and used that subset as a discovery cohort. Every repertoire in the discovery cohort had been generated on one and the same sequencing platform. Class I and class II HLA loci were covered by the typing at four-digit resolution. Typing coverage varied by locus: roughly 629-640 donors for A, B, C, DRB1 and DQB1; roughly 520 for DQA1; about 570 for DPA1; around 490 for DPB1. Because of strong linkage in the cohort, roughly five DR-DQ haplotypes were treated as single units for association and clustering. On average, roughly 200,000 unique TCR beta nucleotide sequences were sequenced per donor among 398 genotyped donors of the cohort, with around 19% of those sequences being non-productive. Study-wide conclusions, independent of this receptor: Presence/absence analyses assumed roughly uniform sequencing depth across donors, an assumption that may not hold. A total of 150 to 200 TCR beta chains were listed by the study as associated with cytomegalovirus. Across donors, most TCR sequences were observed very rarely, whereas some public TCRs were present in many individuals. In a later analysis, several top co-occurrence clusters were reported to appear linked to parvovirus B19, influenza, CMV and Epstein-Barr virus. A later genetic analysis associated a missense DCLRE1C variant with V-gene and J-gene trimming of TCR beta chains, and an independent cohort replicated the association. In a later analysis, HLA-associated TCR beta chains showed more clonal expansion and lower generation probabilities than non-associated chains that were equally common. Seventeen rarely observed V segments, including chromosome 9 orphons, were excluded from the earlier analysis of several hundred of the donors because counts were too low. Correlated functional status among segregating V segments might be attributable to linkage disequilibrium, but an unknown experimental factor could not be ruled out. A cluster of highly shared sequence variants was judged likely to represent a technical artifact of the sequencing pipeline. In vitro tests confirmed that three of the cytomegalovirus-associated TCR beta chains recognize cytomegalovirus antigens. Only TCR beta chains were sequenced in this cohort, and the absence of alpha or paired-chain data limited detectable features. Most CMV-associated TCR beta chains appeared to be HLA-restricted in a later analysis, and the HLA associations seemed to be driven largely by CMV exposure. In a later analysis, the rate of TCR association differed among HLA loci, with DRB1 alleles having the most associated TCRs and HLA-C alleles having the fewest. The authors suggested that the approach could potentially be extended to other disease states and immunological phenotypes. CMV serostatus was the only immune exposure information available for the cohort. Broadly in line with IMGT annotations, most TCR beta V segments showed up in productive rearrangements about 87% or about 30% of the time in an earlier analysis of several hundred of the donors. Because some donors lacked HLA typing at each locus, the association tests relied only on the typed subset. Compared with the approximately 670-donor mean, donors in an Asian-associated ancestry cluster had fewer N-insertions in productive TCRs, according to a later genetic analysis. In a later analysis, 16,951 TCR beta sequences were associated with specific HLA alleles at a false discovery rate of 0.05. A further reported finding was that TCR beta sequences accurately predicted the HLA-A and HLA-B alleles for most subjects in the first cohort. The classifier was reported to diagnose cytomegalovirus status with high specificity and sensitivity in both the original and validation cohorts. Assigning TCR associations to individual alleles was difficult when HLA alleles, especially DR and DQ, strongly co-occurred.

Library preparation was by the immunoSEQ multiplex PCR assay. A mixture of 60 forward primers for TCR Vbeta segments and 13 reverse primers for TCR Jbeta segments was used in the multiplex PCR. The CDR3 region of rearranged TCR beta genes was amplified from genomic DNA with a multiplex PCR assay. Amplified TCR beta libraries were sequenced as 87-base-pair reads on the Illumina HiSeq System. The paper's processing steps were these. In a later analysis, some 80 million unique TCR beta chains were counted across the 666 repertoires, and roughly 11 million of these chains were shared by at least two donors. To remove PCR and sequencing errors, raw reads were error-corrected and collapsed into unique sequences using a nearest-neighbor algorithm that merged closely related sequences. V, D and J gene segments were assigned by aligning CDR3 sequences to IMGT reference sequences. Each retained sequence needed at least a six-nucleotide match to both a V gene segment and a J gene segment. Rearrangements were called productive when the CDR3 lacked stop codons and stayed in frame with V and J; all others were non-productive. Following IMGT convention, CDR3 was defined as the stretch from the second conserved V-encoded cysteine up to the conserved J-encoded phenylalanine. In an earlier analysis of just under 600 of the donors, sequences lacking an unambiguous match to a single V gene segment were excluded. An earlier analysis of some 500 of the donors classified V segments as functional when productive rearrangements were above 56.7% and as segregating when the standard deviation between donors was above 5%. A statistical classification framework was developed to diagnose cytomegalovirus status using the catalog of TCR beta chain sequences. A later analysis assigned V and J genes by comparing TCR nucleotide sequences with IMGT/GENE-DB human TR gene sequences. Using the TCRdist pipeline, a later analysis assigned CDR3 sequences along with most-parsimonious VDJ recombination scenarios. In a later analysis, each TCR beta chain was defined by its CDR3 amino acid sequence together with its V-gene family, and reads without a unique V-gene family were excluded. To address suspected cross-contamination and a sequencing artifact, a later analysis removed approximately 590 highly shared, low-generation-probability nucleotide sequences. For each public chain, a later analysis derived a clonal expansion index from normalized ranks of inferred template counts within each repertoire. In a later analysis, generation probabilities were computed with a VDJ recombination model fitted to out-of-frame rearrangements, and the resulting probabilities were checked against IGoR. In a later analysis, TCR-TCR, TCR-HLA and TCR-CMV co-occurrence was scored with hypergeometric tests, and a repertoire-size bias correction was applied to TCR pairs. To estimate false discovery rates, a later analysis permuted the HLA or CMV assignments 20 times. In a later analysis, co-occurring TCRs were grouped using DBSCAN, with TCRdist sequence similarity added in when clustering inside HLA-allele-positive subsets. For co-occurrence clustering, repertoires with fewer than 30,000 or more than 120,000 public chains were excluded, along with 4 to 6 repertoires with anomalous nucleotide sharing. TCRdb holds this immuneACCESS table with in-frame rearrangements only. Some clones are missing; in checked studies, unresolved V genes explain under half, and the rest has no known cause. V and J calls and clone size are given by that table; D and trimming were obtained from the DNA. The sample data list approximately 97,000 clones, and around 68% of these were observed just once. The ten largest clones represent 4.5% to 5% of the sample.

This receptor was identified in a human donor in good health. Sequencing used PBMCs.

The DNA sequence is TGTGCCAGCAGCTCTCCGGGAGACAGTAGTATGGAGACCCAGTACTTC. This translates into CASSSPGDSSMETQYF. The V gene is TRBV7-9 and the J gene is TRBJ2-5, with a weak D call of TRBD2 (6 bases match). The germline ends are 20 bases apart after V is trimmed by 4 bases and J by 5 bases. Its CDR3 holds 16 amino acids, cysteine through phenylalanine. Solely the CDR3 DNA is kept, with 48 bases framed from the first base. From a lookup of the germline V gene (reference sequence), CDR1 and CDR2 are SEHNR and FQNEAQ.